This TCR beta chain was sequenced in a study of OX40 agonist ivuxolimab in advanced cancers. Turning to the study itself: Anti-PD-1, anti-PD-L1 or anti-CTLA-4 therapy given earlier was allowed, and over 35% had some.

The repertoire was sequenced with immunoSEQ multiplex PCR; TCRdb's copy has only in-frame clones and lacks some. The repertoire holds approximately 70,000 clones, with 82% as singletons. This clone showed up just a few times. V shed 4 bases and J shed 4 bases, with 17 bases lying between them. The CDR3 sequence is 16 residues long. The V gene's germline CDR1 is LNHNV and CDR2 YYDKDF (reference sequence). The sequences come from CD4+ or CD8+ T cells sorted from blood, collected in a trial of the OX40 agonist ivuxolimab. This receptor was obtained from an adult with an advanced solid tumor such as melanoma, head and neck, liver or kidney cancer. The rearrangement joins TRBV15 to TRBJ1-5; D call uncertain. The CDR3 DNA follows: TGTGCCACCAGCATTTTAGGCGGCGGTGAAAATCAGCCCCAGCATTTT. Translated, it gives CATSILGGGENQPQHF. The variable domain in full, with the rest retrieved from reference TRBV15 and TRBJ1-5, is DAMVIQNPRYQVTQFGKPVTLSCSQTLNHNVMYWYQQKSSQAPKLLFHYYDKDFNNEADTPDNFQSRRPNTSFCFLDIRSPGLGDTAMYLCATSILGGGENQPQHFGDGTRLSIL.